This TCR beta chain was identified in a study of blood T cell repertoires in COVID-19. The germline gives CDR1 SEHNR, CDR2 FQNEAQ (reference sequence). The CDR3 totals 14 residues. V dropped 1 base and J dropped 4; count of bases not matched to a gene: 2. Generated by immunoSEQ multiplex PCR, the TCRdb table keeps only in-frame clones and is missing some. The table has around 190,000 clones, 75% to 85% seen once; the top ten hold 6%. Sequenced: peripheral blood. The receptor was derived from a woman in her forties with COVID-19, enrolled during active disease. This chain uses TRBV7-9 with TRBJ1-2; 8 bases fit TRBD1. In DNA form, the CDR3 reads TGTGCCAGCAGCTTAGGGACAGGGCCCTATGGCTACACCTTC. Its translation: CASSLGTGPYGYTF.